Below are 27 T cell receptor beta chains sequenced from a single sample in a study of CD8+CD57+ T cells in acquired aplastic anemia. Sequencing involved patients with CD8+CD57+ cell expansion previously shown by flow cytometry. Profiling that covered TCR beta VDJ and CDR3 relied on genomic DNA as its template. Each CDR3 protein gets one entry after TCRdb re-called the reads with MiXCR. This sample has 180,000 or so distinct CDR3 sequences, with roughly 48% found just once. Sequencing used sorted CD4+, CD8+, or CD8+CD57+ T cells (not recorded which) from PBMCs. These receptor sequences come from a human donor with aplastic anemia.

The table lists this clonotype with many counts. The genes are TRBV7-2 and TRBJ1-3, with D perhaps TRBD1 (6 bases). The ends were cut back, 5 bases at V and 1 base at J, with 15 bases in the middle. Germline lookup yields CDR1 SGHTA and CDR2 FQGNSA. The CDR3 consists of 16 residues. CDR3 amino acids: CASSGSQGGSGNTIYF. As DNA, the CDR3 is TGTGCCAGCAGCGGCTCACAGGGTGGGTCTGGAAACACCATATATTTT.

The rearrangement joins TRBV12-3 or TRBV12-4 to TRBJ1-2; D possibly corresponds to TRBD1 (6 bases). This CDR3 spans 14 amino acids. Trimming stripped 6 bases from V and 8 bases from J, with 19 bases between. As DNA, the CDR3 is TGTGCCAGCAGCATGCGAGGGGGGGCGGAGGGCTACACCTTC. Its protein product is CASSMRGGAEGYTF.

The chain employs TRBV25-1 and TRBJ1-2; D not resolved. From germline, CDR1 is MGHDK and CDR2 SYGVNS. This CDR3 has 15 amino acids. V lost 2 bases and J 4 bases, leaving 14 bases between the germline ends. DNA of the CDR3: TGTGCCAGCAGTGAAGTAGGCAGCCAGTCCTATGGCTACACCTTC. Protein sequence: CASSEVGSQSYGYTF.

This clonotype was counted many times. J is TRBJ2-3 and V is TRBV5-1, with 9 positions matching TRBD1. In germline, CDR1 is SGHRS, CDR2 YFSETQ. With V trimmed by 1 base and J by 4 bases, 4 bases remained unmatched. This CDR3 region has 15 residues. CDR3 residues: CASSLPGQGADTQYF. CDR3 DNA: TGCGCCAGCAGCTTGCCGGGACAGGGCGCAGATACGCAGTATTTT.

The rearrangement links TRBV11-2 to TRBJ2-3; unclear D gene. Germline V lookup: CDR1 SGHAT, CDR2 FQNNGV. V was pared by 0 bases and J by 6 bases, with 10 bases between. The CDR3 has 14 residues. The CDR3 region has the DNA TGTGCCAGCAGCTTAGATTGGGCTGGCGATACGCAGTATTTT. Translation: CASSLDWAGDTQYF.

The chain couples TRBV7-8 to TRBJ1-3; 10 nucleotides line up with TRBD1. CDR3 length equals 15 residues. J lost 3 bases, V lost 4 bases, and 3 bases had no gene match. Germline CDR1 is SGHVS and CDR2 is FQNEAQ. The CDR3, as DNA: TGTGCCAGCAGCTCGACAGGGGGCTTTGGAAACACCATATATTTT. Its protein product is CASSSTGGFGNTIYF.

This clonotype was observed at least ten times. V gene TRBV4-1 combines with J gene TRBJ2-7, with TRBD1 matching 8 bases. This CDR3 has 16 amino acids. V shed 1 base, J shed 4 bases, and the junction held 9 bases outside the gene matches. Germline-derived CDR1 and CDR2 are MGHRA and YSYEKL. CDR3 in amino acids: CASSQGARDRQYEQYF. For the CDR3, the DNA is TGCGCCAGCAGCCAAGGGGCTCGGGACAGGCAGTACGAGCAGTACTTC.

This clonotype was detected many times. The chain carries TRBV27 and TRBJ1-1, with no clear D. Germline-derived CDR1 and CDR2 are MNHEY and SMNVEV (reference sequence). The V gene lost 0 bases and the J gene lost 1 base, with 3 bases spanning the gap. The CDR3 runs 13 residues. For the CDR3, the DNA is TGTGCCAGCAGTTTATCCGAGAACACTGAAGCTTTCTTT. This encodes CASSLSENTEAFF.

The genes are TRBV10-3 and TRBJ2-3; 7 bases agree with TRBD1. Germline V gene sequence: CDR1 ENHRY, CDR2 SYGVKD. This CDR3 spans 14 amino acids. J lost 2 bases, V lost 4 bases, and 3 bases had no gene match. In nucleotides, the CDR3 is TGTGCCATCAGTGGGGACAGCGCCACAGATACGCAGTATTTT. It encodes CAISGDSATDTQYF.

The table lists this clonotype with a few counts. A much more abundant neighbour one base away suggests this may be a read error. CDR3 DNA: TGTGCCAGCAGCTTGAGGGGGGGGCCCGAGACTTTCTTT. This translates into CASSLRGGPETFF. The gene calls are TRBV7-2 and TRBJ1-1; D perhaps matches TRBD1 (6 bases). Germline lookup yields CDR1 SGHTA and CDR2 FQGNSA. The CDR3 consists of 13 residues. V dropped 3 bases and J dropped 12 bases, with 17 bases sitting between them.

The chain recombines TRBV11-1 with TRBJ2-1, with D possibly TRBD2 on 6 matching bases. The germline CDR1 and CDR2 sequences are SGHAT and FQDESV (reference sequence). CDR3 length: 14 amino acids. The V and J ends lost 1 base and 7 bases respectively, with 11 bases between them. The CDR3 spells CASSLGLSGNEQFF. Written as DNA, the CDR3 is TGTGCCAGCAGCTTAGGGCTTAGCGGAAATGAGCAGTTCTTC.

The chain uses TRBV29-1 and TRBJ1-4; D remains unclear. The CDR3 covers 11 residues. Germline CDR1 and CDR2: SQVTM and ANQGSEA. V dropped 4 bases and J dropped 8 bases, with 8 bases sitting between them. Here the CDR3 DNA reads TGCAGCGTTGCGGTCCAGGAAAAACTGTTTTTT. Its protein product is CSVAVQEKLFF.

This chain links TRBV29-1 with TRBJ2-2, with a possible D match to TRBD1 (6 bases). The germline gives CDR1 SQVTM, CDR2 ANQGSEA. The CDR3 is 17 amino acids. CDR3 sequence: CRSKDRDPSTNTGELFF. The CDR3 nucleotides read TGCAGGTCGAAGGACAGAGATCCTTCTACGAACACCGGGGAGCTGTTTTTT.

The CDR3 nucleotides read TGTGCCAGCTCACTCCCAGAGGTCAATGAGCAGTTCTTC. The encoded protein is CASSLPEVNEQFF. V usage is TRBV18 and J usage is TRBJ2-1; D call uncertain. CDR3 length equals 13 residues. Looked up from germline, CDR1 is KGHSH and CDR2 is LQKENI. Trimming removed 4 bases from V and 6 bases from J, with 10 bases in between.

This clonotype was recorded once. V gene TRBV3-1 combines with J gene TRBJ1-3; D unclear. The CDR3 loop spans 13 amino acids. Per germline, CDR1 LGHDT and CDR2 YNNKEL (reference sequence). Trimming took 5 bases from V and 3 from J, leaving 8 bases between them. The CDR3 DNA follows: TGTGCCAGCAGCACTATTGTTGGAAACACCATATATTTT. The encoded protein is CASSTIVGNTIYF.

The chain uses TRBV16 and TRBJ2-5, with D uncertain. The J call could be wrong; TRBJ2-7 is a better fit for the DNA end. This CDR3 region has 12 residues. The germline CDR1 and CDR2 sequences are KGHSY and FQNENV. CDR3 sequence reads: CASSQHFYEQYF. Here the CDR3 DNA reads TGTGCCAGCAGCCAACACTTTTACGAGCAGTACTTC.

This clonotype showed up just a few times. The chain is built from TRBV24-1 and TRBJ2-3, with 8 positions matching TRBD1. The CDR3 is 15 amino acids. Germline V gene data show CDR1 as KGHDR and CDR2 as SFDVKD. Trimming cost V 3 bases and J 4 bases; bases outside gene matches: 5. The CDR3 here is CATSDLRQGSDTQYF. The CDR3 DNA follows: TGTGCCACCAGTGATCTTAGACAGGGGTCAGATACGCAGTATTTT.

This clonotype is classed as medium-sized (0.01 to 0.1%). The chain joins TRBV10-1 to TRBJ2-2; the D is unclear. V lost 6 bases and J lost 1, with 3 bases in between. CDR3 size: 12 residues. Germline V gene lookup returns CDR1 WNHNN and CDR2 SYGVQD (reference sequence). The CDR3, as DNA: TGCGCCAGCAGGATGAACACCGGGGAGCTGTTTTTT. Amino acid sequence: CASRMNTGELFF.

This clonotype occurred many times. The chain carries TRBV20-1 and TRBJ1-3, with D perhaps TRBD1 (5 bases). The length of the CDR3 is 14 residues. The V gene lost 6 bases and the J gene lost 2 bases, with 14 bases spanning the gap. Germline CDR1 is DFQATT and CDR2 is SNEGSKA (reference sequence). CDR3 loop: CSAGLGGTGNTIYF. The DNA of the CDR3 is TGCAGTGCCGGCCTGGGGGGGACTGGAAACACCATATATTTT.

The count of this clonotype is one. The rearrangement joins TRBV2 to TRBJ2-7, with D perhaps given as TRBD1 or TRBD2 (5 bases each). CDR1 is SNHLY, CDR2 FYNNEI, per germline. V was shortened by 6 bases and J by 4 bases, with 19 bases between the two germline ends. The CDR3 has 15 residues. CDR3 loop: CASRVFWDGPYEQYF. Here the CDR3 DNA reads TGTGCCAGCAGGGTATTCTGGGACGGGCCTTACGAGCAGTACTTC.

This chain joins TRBV7-2 and TRBJ1-5; TRBD1 is a possible D gene (6 bases). V lost 3 bases and J lost 6, with 9 bases in between. The V gene's germline CDR1 is SGHTA and CDR2 FQGNSA. The CDR3 runs to 13 residues. The CDR3 sequence: CASSFRGGQPQHF. In DNA form, the CDR3 reads TGTGCCAGCAGCTTCAGGGGCGGTCAGCCCCAGCATTTT.

Comment on this clonotype: Mismatch with germline at one junction end may stem from a read error. The chain uses TRBV4-1 and TRBJ1-6, with TRBD1 as a possible D gene (6 bases). Germline CDR1 is MGHRA and CDR2 is YSYEKL. This CDR3 region has 15 residues. CDR3 bases: TGCGCCAGCAGCCCCTCCACAGGGTCGAATTCACCCCCCCACTTT. Translation: CASSPSTGSNSPPHF.

The table lists this clonotype with a few counts. This sequence joins TRBV24-1 and TRBJ1-2; D unresolved. Germline CDR1 is KGHDR and CDR2 is SFDVKD. The CDR3 contains 11 residues. Trimming cost V 11 bases and J 8 bases, with 14 bases left between them. The DNA for the CDR3 is TGTGCCATCGGGCAGAATGGCGGCTACACCTTC. It codes for CAIGQNGGYTF.

This clonotype was counted ten times or more. The chain employs TRBV20-1 and TRBJ1-6, with D maybe TRBD1 (5 bases). Germline-derived CDR1 and CDR2 are DFQATT and SNEGSKA (reference sequence). The CDR3 consists of 19 residues. The V gene lost 5 bases and the J gene lost 0 bases, with 23 bases spanning the gap. The CDR3 coding sequence is TGCAGTGCTCCCCAGATTCGGGGGACCAGGAGCTCCTATAATTCACCCCTCCACTTT. This sequence encodes CSAPQIRGTRSSYNSPLHF.

V usage is TRBV7-8 and J usage is TRBJ2-3; the match to TRBD1 covers 7 bases. Germline values: CDR1 SGHVS, CDR2 FQNEAQ. The CDR3 runs 15 residues. The V segment lost 3 bases and the J segment 1 base; nucleotides outside the gene matches: 4. The CDR3 reads CASSFSGQRTDTQYF. CDR3 in DNA: TGTGCCAGCAGCTTCTCGGGACAGCGCACAGATACGCAGTATTTT. The full variable domain, its missing parts supplied by reference TRBV7-8 and TRBJ2-3, is GAGVSQSPRYKVAKRGQDVALRCDPISGHVSLFWYQQALGQGPEFLTYFQNEAQLDKSGLPSDRFFAERPEGSVSTLKIQRTQQEDSAVYLCASSFSGQRTDTQYFGPGTRLTVL.

This clonotype was seen more than once but under ten times. The genes are TRBV6-1 and TRBJ2-1, with 9 nucleotides matching TRBD1. V was pared by 6 bases and J by 4 bases, with 13 bases of the junction left unmatched. Germline V gene data show CDR1 as MNHNS and CDR2 as SASEGT. The CDR3 extends over 17 amino acids. The CDR3 nucleotides read TGTGCCAGCAGCCAACGTCGGACAGGGGTTGGGTACAATGAGCAGTTCTTC. Translated, it gives CASSQRRTGVGYNEQFF.

This clonotype was recorded many times. The rearrangement links TRBV10-3 to TRBJ1-1; D is perhaps TRBD1 (5 bases). Germline CDR1 and CDR2: ENHRY and SYGVKD. The CDR3 is 13 amino acids. V was shortened by 5 bases and J by 3 bases, with 10 bases between the two germline ends. The CDR3: CAISLQEYTEAFF. CDR3 sequence (DNA): TGTGCCATCAGTTTACAGGAGTACACTGAAGCTTTCTTT.